A selection of T cell receptor beta chains follows, all from one sample in a study of cytomegalovirus exposure and HLA in healthy donors. Sequencing used immunoSEQ multiplex PCR; TCRdb keeps in-frame clones, though not all of them. The sample yields about 88,000 clones, approximately 88% seen once. The sequenced sample consisted of PBMCs. Receptor source: a young woman in good health and CMV-seropositive. Both conserved end residues are part of each CDR3. The D gene is left open where the match is weak. The size entry is marked missing in some rows and otherwise reads once, few, many or a size class.

V gene: TRBV28; D gene: TRBD1; J gene: TRBJ1-5; clone size: once; CDR3 DNA: TGTGCCAGCAGTCACAGGGGGGCGAGCAATCAGCCCCAGCATTTT; CDR3 protein: CASSHRGASNQPQHF
V gene: TRBV14; D gene: -; J gene: TRBJ1-2; clone size: -; CDR3 DNA: TGTGCCAGCAGCCAATACTCAGGGGTGGCGCCCGTCTATGGCTACACCTTC; CDR3 protein: CASSQYSGVAPVYGYTF
V gene: TRBV27; D gene: -; J gene: TRBJ1-5; clone size: -; CDR3 DNA: TGTGCCAGCAGTCAGGGTTACGGCAATCAGCCCCAGCATTTT; CDR3 protein: CASSQGYGNQPQHF
V gene: TRBV7-9; D gene: -; J gene: TRBJ1-3; clone size: -; CDR3 DNA: TGTGCCAGCAGCCAGACGGGCCGCGGGCTTGGTAGAAACACCATATATTTT; CDR3 protein: CASSQTGRGLGRNTIYF
V gene: TRBV19; D gene: TRBD1; J gene: TRBJ2-1; clone size: -; CDR3 DNA: TGTGCCAGTAGTCTCCCATGGGACAGGGGCAATGAGCAGTTCTTC; CDR3 protein: CASSLPWDRGNEQFF
V gene: TRBV15; D gene: -; J gene: TRBJ2-3; clone size: once; CDR3 DNA: TGTGCCACCAGCAGAGATTGGCCCCGCGGGGGCGCAGATACGCAGTATTTT; CDR3 protein: CATSRDWPRGGADTQYF
V gene: TRBV5-1; D gene: -; J gene: TRBJ2-7; clone size: once; CDR3 DNA: TGCGCCAGCATCCCCCTACCTGGGACACCTTACGAGCAGTACTTC; CDR3 protein: CASIPLPGTPYEQYF
V gene: TRBV11-3; D gene: -; J gene: TRBJ2-3; clone size: once; CDR3 DNA: TGTGCCAGCAGCTTAGTGGAGGCGGATACGCAGTATTTT; CDR3 protein: CASSLVEADTQYF
V gene: TRBV18; D gene: TRBD1; J gene: TRBJ2-5; clone size: -; CDR3 DNA: TGTGCCAGCTCACCACCGGACAGGGGGCCCACCCAGTACTTC; CDR3 protein: CASSPPDRGPTQYF
V gene: TRBV6-5; D gene: TRBD1; J gene: TRBJ1-2; clone size: -; CDR3 DNA: TGTGCCAGCAGTTATAACCGACAGGGTCATGGCTACACCTTC; CDR3 protein: CASSYNRQGHGYTF
V gene: TRBV5-4; D gene: TRBD1; J gene: TRBJ1-5; clone size: -; CDR3 DNA: TGTGCCAGCAGCTTGACTCAGGGGGCTTATAGCAATCAGCCCCAGCATTTT; CDR3 protein: CASSLTQGAYSNQPQHF
V gene: TRBV4-1; D gene: TRBD1; J gene: TRBJ1-2; clone size: -; CDR3 DNA: TGCGCCAGCAGCCCCCGGACCGACAGGGTCTATGGCTACACCTTC; CDR3 protein: CASSPRTDRVYGYTF
V gene: TRBV4-2; D gene: TRBD2; J gene: TRBJ2-5; clone size: -; CDR3 DNA: TGTGCCAGCAGCCAAAGGCCGGCCGGACTAGCGGAACAAGAGACCCAGTACTTC; CDR3 protein: CASSQRPAGLAEQETQYF
V gene: TRBV11-3; D gene: TRBD1; J gene: TRBJ1-6; clone size: -; CDR3 DNA: TGTGCCAGCAGCCCGCGACAGGGGGTAGATTCACCCCTCCACTTT; CDR3 protein: CASSPRQGVDSPLHF
V gene: TRBV5-6; D gene: -; J gene: TRBJ2-2; clone size: -; CDR3 DNA: TGTGCCAGCAGCTTCCCGGCCCCAGGGTTAGCGAACACCGGGGAGCTGTTTTTT; CDR3 protein: CASSFPAPGLANTGELFF
V gene: TRBV10-2; D gene: -; J gene: TRBJ1-6; clone size: -; CDR3 DNA: TGCGCCAGCAGTGAGTCGCAGGGCGGCTCACCCCTCCACTTT; CDR3 protein: CASSESQGGSPLHF
V gene: TRBV21-1; D gene: -; J gene: TRBJ2-3; clone size: -; CDR3 DNA: TGTGCCAGCAGCAAAGCTGTCGGTGCAACAGATACGCAGTATTTT; CDR3 protein: CASSKAVGATDTQYF
V gene: TRBV28; D gene: -; J gene: TRBJ1-2; clone size: -; CDR3 DNA: TGTGCCAGCAGCCGGCAGAGTCAGGGTAGCCCCTTCTTC; CDR3 protein: CASSRQSQGSPFF
V gene: TRBV1; D gene: -; J gene: TRBJ1-4; clone size: -; CDR3 DNA: TGCACCAGCAGCCAAGATTACGTTCCAGTTGGGACAGGGGTTGAAAAACTGTTTTTT; CDR3 protein: CTSSQDYVPVGTGVEKLFF
V gene: TRBV27; D gene: -; J gene: TRBJ2-6; clone size: -; CDR3 DNA: TGTGCCAGCAGTTTACCCGGGGCTGGGGCCAACGTCCTGACTTTC; CDR3 protein: CASSLPGAGANVLTF
V gene: TRBV4-2; D gene: -; J gene: TRBJ2-7; clone size: -; CDR3 DNA: TGTGCCAGCAGCCAAGATTCATCAGGGTCCTCCTACGAGCAGTACTTC; CDR3 protein: CASSQDSSGSSYEQYF
V gene: TRBV7-2; D gene: TRBD1; J gene: TRBJ1-6; clone size: once; CDR3 DNA: TGTGCCAGCAGCAGGGAGACAGGGGATAGTTCACCCCTCCACTTT; CDR3 protein: CASSRETGDSSPLHF
V gene: TRBV25-1; D gene: -; J gene: TRBJ2-5; clone size: -; CDR3 DNA: TGTGCCAGCACCAGGGACAACGAAGAGACCCAGTACTTC; CDR3 protein: CASTRDNEETQYF
V gene: TRBV21-1; D gene: -; J gene: TRBJ2-7; clone size: -; CDR3 DNA: TGTGCCAGCAGCATTCAGGGACAGCCGTACTTC; CDR3 protein: CASSIQGQPYF
V gene: TRBV30; D gene: TRBD2; J gene: TRBJ2-3; clone size: -; CDR3 DNA: TGTGCCTGGAGTGCCGGAATCGGACTAGTTGGGAGAGATACGCAGTATTTT; CDR3 protein: CAWSAGIGLVGRDTQYF
V gene: TRBV19; D gene: TRBD1; J gene: TRBJ1-2; clone size: -; CDR3 DNA: TGTGCCAGTACCCAATGGGACAGAAATAACTATGGCTACACCTTC; CDR3 protein: CASTQWDRNNYGYTF
V gene: TRBV5-1; D gene: -; J gene: TRBJ1-4; clone size: -; CDR3 DNA: TGCGCCAGCAGCTTGGATGGTATGGGGCCTAATGAAAAACTGTTTTTT; CDR3 protein: CASSLDGMGPNEKLFF
V gene: TRBV11-1; D gene: -; J gene: TRBJ1-6; clone size: -; CDR3 DNA: TGTGCCAGCAGCGTAAGGACAGACTATAATTCACCCCTCCACTTT; CDR3 protein: CASSVRTDYNSPLHF
V gene: TRBV9; D gene: TRBD2; J gene: TRBJ2-3; clone size: -; CDR3 DNA: TGTGCCAGCAGCGAATACGGGGGGGGTACCCTCACAGATACGCAGTATTTT; CDR3 protein: CASSEYGGGTLTDTQYF
V gene: TRBV11-2; D gene: -; J gene: TRBJ2-7; clone size: -; CDR3 DNA: TGTGCCAGCAGCCCAATACAGGGAACCTACGAGCAGTACTTC; CDR3 protein: CASSPIQGTYEQYF
V gene: TRBV7-6; D gene: -; J gene: TRBJ2-5; clone size: -; CDR3 DNA: TGTGCCAGCAGCTTGCGCTCCTCAGAGACCCAGTACTTC; CDR3 protein: CASSLRSSETQYF
V gene: TRBV9; D gene: -; J gene: TRBJ1-1; clone size: once; CDR3 DNA: TGTGCCAGCAGCGCCTTAGACAGGAACACTGAAGCTTTCTTT; CDR3 protein: CASSALDRNTEAFF
V gene: TRBV4-2; D gene: -; J gene: TRBJ1-1; clone size: -; CDR3 DNA: TGTGCCAGCAGCCACACCGGAGGGACTGAAGCTTTCTTT; CDR3 protein: CASSHTGGTEAFF
V gene: TRBV5-1; D gene: TRBD2; J gene: TRBJ2-1; clone size: -; CDR3 DNA: TGCGCCAGCAGCTTGATTCAGCGGGGGTTAAATGAGCAGTTCTTC; CDR3 protein: CASSLIQRGLNEQFF
V gene: TRBV9; D gene: -; J gene: TRBJ1-2; clone size: -; CDR3 DNA: TGTGCCAGCAGCGTAGGTACAGGCGACAACTATGGCTACACCTTC; CDR3 protein: CASSVGTGDNYGYTF
V gene: TRBV19; D gene: TRBD2; J gene: TRBJ2-1; clone size: -; CDR3 DNA: TGTGCCAGTATCGCGTCTAGCGGGGCCTACAATGAGCAGTTCTTC; CDR3 protein: CASIASSGAYNEQFF
V gene: TRBV7-9; D gene: TRBD2; J gene: TRBJ2-1; clone size: -; CDR3 DNA: TGTGCCAGCAGCTCCCCCGGGGGGGCAAACAATGAGCAGTTCTTC; CDR3 protein: CASSSPGGANNEQFF